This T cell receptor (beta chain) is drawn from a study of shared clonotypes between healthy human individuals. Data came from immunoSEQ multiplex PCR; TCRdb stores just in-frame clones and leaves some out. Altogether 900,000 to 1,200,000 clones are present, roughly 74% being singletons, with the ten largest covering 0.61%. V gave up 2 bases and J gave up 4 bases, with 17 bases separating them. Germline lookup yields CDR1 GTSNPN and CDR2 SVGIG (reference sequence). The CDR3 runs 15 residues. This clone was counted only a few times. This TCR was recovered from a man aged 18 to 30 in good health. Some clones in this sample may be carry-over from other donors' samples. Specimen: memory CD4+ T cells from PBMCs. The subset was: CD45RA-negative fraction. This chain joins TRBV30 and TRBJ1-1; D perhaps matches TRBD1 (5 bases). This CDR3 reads CAWSRDGPPFTEAFF. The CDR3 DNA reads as TGTGCCTGGAGTAGGGACGGCCCACCCTTCACTGAAGCTTTCTTT.